This TCR beta chain was profiled in a study of blood T cell repertoires in COVID-19. Overall study: The study drew acute and convalescent COVID-19 samples from the United States, Italy and Spain. PBMCs, B-cell-depleted T cells, or T cells were the source of the cDNA or gDNA that made up the material.

In the original analysis: Scientists estimated how many nucleated cells there were by amplifying reference gene primers. Here immunoSEQ multiplex PCR was the method, and the copy in TCRdb shows in-frame clones only, minus some. V, J and clone size are taken as reported in that table, and D and trimming were inferred from the DNA itself. The sample lists around 620,000 clones; more than 80% were seen once. The CDR3 has 13 residues. Germline CDR1 LNHDA, CDR2 SQIVND (reference sequence). V lost 4 bases and J 5 bases, leaving 11 bases between the germline ends. The sample was peripheral blood. V and J are TRBV19 and TRBJ1-2; D is perhaps TRBD1 (5 bases). The clonotype was recovered from a young woman with acute or convalescent COVID-19. CDR3 sequence reads: CASSSPGPYGYTF. The DNA for the CDR3 is TGTGCCAGTAGTAGCCCAGGGCCATATGGCTACACCTTC. Drawing the rest from reference TRBV19 and TRBJ1-2, the complete variable domain is DGGITQSPKYLFRKEGQNVTLSCEQNLNHDAMYWYRQDPGQGLRLIYYSQIVNDFQKGDIAEGYSVSREKKESFPLTVTSAQKNPTAFYLCASSSPGPYGYTFGSGTRLTVV.